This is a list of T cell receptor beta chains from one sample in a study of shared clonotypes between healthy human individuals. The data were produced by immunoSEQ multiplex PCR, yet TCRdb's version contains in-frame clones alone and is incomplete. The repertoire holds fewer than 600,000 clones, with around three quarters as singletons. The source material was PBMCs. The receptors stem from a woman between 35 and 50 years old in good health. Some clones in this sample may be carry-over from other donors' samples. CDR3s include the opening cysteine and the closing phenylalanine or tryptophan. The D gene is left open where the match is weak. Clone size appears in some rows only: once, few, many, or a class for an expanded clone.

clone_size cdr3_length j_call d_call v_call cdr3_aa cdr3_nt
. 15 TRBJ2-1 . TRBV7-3 CASSLGWSSYNEQFF TGTGCCAGCAGCTTAGGGTGGAGCTCCTACAATGAGCAGTTCTTC
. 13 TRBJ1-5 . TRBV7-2 CASSPRRDQPQHF TGTGCCAGCAGCCCCCGCCGAGATCAGCCCCAGCATTTT
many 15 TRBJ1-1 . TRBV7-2 CASSLASRGWTEAFF TGTGCCAGCAGCTTAGCTTCCAGGGGTTGGACTGAAGCTTTCTTT
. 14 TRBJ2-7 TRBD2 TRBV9 CASSLTGTSYEQYF TGTGCCAGCAGCCTGACCGGGACTAGCTACGAGCAGTACTTC
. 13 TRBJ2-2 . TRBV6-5 CASKTGDTGELFF TGTGCCAGCAAAACTGGTGACACCGGGGAGCTGTTTTTT
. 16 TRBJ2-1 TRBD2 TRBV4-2 CASRDPLAGTYNEQFF TGTGCCAGCAGAGATCCTCTAGCGGGGACCTACAATGAGCAGTTCTTC
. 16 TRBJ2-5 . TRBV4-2 CASRREGGNREETQYF TGTGCCAGCAGACGAGAGGGAGGGAACAGGGAAGAGACCCAGTACTTC
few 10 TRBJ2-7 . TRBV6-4 CASRSGEQYF TGTGCCAGCAGATCAGGGGAGCAGTACTTC
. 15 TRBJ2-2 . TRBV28 CASHRAGPNTGELFF TGTGCCAGCCACCGGGCAGGGCCAAACACCGGGGAGCTGTTTTTT
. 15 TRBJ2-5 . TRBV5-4 CASSLVGGVQETQYF TGTGCCAGCAGCTTGGTAGGGGGGGTCCAAGAGACCCAGTACTTC
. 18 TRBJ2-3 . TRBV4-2 CASTQIAADPSFTDTQYF TGTGCCAGCACCCAAATAGCCGCTGATCCTTCGTTCACAGATACGCAGTATTTT
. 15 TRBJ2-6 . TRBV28 CASSTPSSGANVLTF TGTGCCAGCAGCACCCCGTCATCTGGGGCCAACGTCCTGACTTTC
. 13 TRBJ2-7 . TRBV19 CASSVSPPYEQYF TGTGCCAGTAGTGTTAGCCCGCCCTACGAGCAGTACTTC
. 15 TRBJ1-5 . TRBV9 CASSVAGTPHQPQHF TGTGCCAGCAGCGTAGCAGGGACACCACACCAGCCCCAGCATTTT
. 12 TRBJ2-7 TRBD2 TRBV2 CARGGRAGEQYF TGTGCCAGAGGAGGGAGGGCCGGGGAGCAGTACTTC
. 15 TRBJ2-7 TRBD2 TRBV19 CASSPSGRASYEQYF TGTGCCAGTAGCCCTAGCGGGAGGGCGTCCTACGAGCAGTACTTC
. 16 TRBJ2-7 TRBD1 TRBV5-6 CASSPPDGTGFYVQYF TGTGCCAGCAGCCCCCCGGACGGGACAGGGTTCTACGTGCAGTACTTC